Each of the 27 T cell receptor beta chains below was sequenced from the same sample in a study of T cell responses to AZD1222 COVID-19 vaccine. TCRdb's table, derived via immunoSEQ multiplex PCR, lists solely in-frame clones and lacks some. The sample records approximately 93,000 clones, approximately 89% being singletons. Sequencing used peripheral blood, obtained 28 days after the second AZD1222 dose. All receptors derive from an adult who received the AZD1222 COVID-19 vaccine.

The chain uses TRBV30 and TRBJ1-1; D gene unclear. The CDR3 has 14 residues. Trimming cost V 1 base and J 1 base, with 10 bases left between them. Looked up from germline, CDR1 is GTSNPN and CDR2 is SVGIG (reference sequence). The CDR3 DNA reads TGTGCCTGGAGTGATCCAGCCAGGAACACTGAAGCTTTCTTT. It encodes CAWSDPARNTEAFF.

The chain is built from TRBV7-3 and TRBJ2-1, with TRBD1 identical over 9 bases. Germline-derived CDR1 and CDR2 are SGHTA and FQGTGA. The CDR3 spans 15 residues. V lost 5 bases, J lost 7 bases, and 9 bases stayed unmatched. The DNA of the CDR3 is TGTGCCAGCAGCCGGGACAGGGTAGGTTATAATGAGCAGTTCTTC. This encodes CASSRDRVGYNEQFF.

The V gene is TRBV12-3 or TRBV12-4, the J gene TRBJ1-2, with D perhaps matching TRBD1 (5 bases). V dropped 5 bases and J dropped 5 bases, with 12 bases sitting between them. The CDR3 spans 13 residues. This CDR3 is CASSPQTVYGYTF. The CDR3 nucleotides are TGTGCCAGCAGTCCTCAGACAGTGTATGGCTACACCTTC.

In its sample, this clone was seen once. V usage is TRBV2 and J usage is TRBJ1-1; 7 bases agree with TRBD1. The CDR3 extends over 14 amino acids. The ends lost 2 bases at V and 2 bases at J; junction bases unmatched: 2. The V gene's germline CDR1 is SNHLY and CDR2 FYNNEI. CDR3: CASSEQGGNTEAFF. The CDR3 DNA sequence: TGTGCCAGCAGTGAACAGGGGGGCAACACTGAAGCTTTCTTT.

The genes are TRBV5-4 and TRBJ2-5, with unresolved D. Germline CDR1 reads SGHNT; CDR2 reads YYREEE (reference sequence). Trimming cost V 4 bases and J 2 bases, with 18 bases left between them. CDR3 length: 16 amino acids. CDR3 sequence (DNA): TGTGCCAGCAGCCAGGCCCTACTGGGTCCTCAAGAGACCCAGTACTTC. It translates to CASSQALLGPQETQYF.

The chain joins TRBV4-1 to TRBJ1-1; D uncertain. V lost 1 base and J 8 bases, leaving 8 bases between the germline ends. This CDR3 spans 12 amino acids. CDR1 MGHRA and CDR2 YSYEKL come from the germline V gene. The CDR3 bases are TGCGCCAGCAGCCAAGGGGGATACGAAGCTTTCTTT. Translated, it gives CASSQGGYEAFF.

The gene calls are TRBV3-1 (or the pseudogene TRBV3-2) and TRBJ1-1; 7 bases line up with TRBD1. In germline, CDR1 is LGHDT, CDR2 YNNKEL (reference sequence). This CDR3 has 15 residues. The V segment lost 1 base and the J segment 4 bases; nucleotides outside the gene matches: 6. This CDR3 reads CASSQVPGGGTEAFF. The CDR3, as DNA: TGTGCCAGCAGCCAAGTTCCAGGGGGGGGCACTGAAGCTTTCTTT.

The V and J genes are TRBV19 and TRBJ2-7; D call uncertain. The germline V and J ends were trimmed by 5 bases and 0 bases, with 17 bases remaining between them. This CDR3 is built from 16 residues. Germline V CDR1 and CDR2: LNHDA, SQIVND (reference sequence). The CDR3 bases are TGTGCCAGTAGTTCCCGGACGAGAGAAACCTCCTACGAGCAGTACTTC. Translating gives CASSSRTRETSYEQYF. Supplemented by reference TRBV19 and TRBJ2-7, the full variable domain reads DGGITQSPKYLFRKEGQNVTLSCEQNLNHDAMYWYRQDPGQGLRLIYYSQIVNDFQKGDIAEGYSVSREKKESFPLTVTSAQKNPTAFYLCASSSRTRETSYEQYFGPGTRLTVT.

V is TRBV6-2 or TRBV6-3 and J is TRBJ1-5, with TRBD1 matching 8 bases. Germline trimming cut 4 bases from V and 14 bases from J; bases unmatched to any gene: 16. The CDR3 is 15 amino acids. CDR1 and CDR2 (germline): MNHEY, SVGEGT. The CDR3 reads CASSSRTGTGQREHF. The CDR3 DNA reads TGTGCCAGCAGTTCTCGGACAGGGACCGGTCAGAGGGAGCATTTT.

The V gene is TRBV18, the J gene TRBJ2-7; D possibly corresponds to TRBD1 (5 bases). Trimming left V 6 bases short and J 7 bases short, with 16 bases between. CDR3 length: 13 residues. Germline V gene sequence: CDR1 KGHSH, CDR2 LQKENI. The CDR3: CASSQGSKPEQYF. The CDR3 coding sequence is TGTGCCAGCTCCCAGGGTAGCAAGCCTGAGCAGTACTTC.

The rearrangement joins TRBV13 to TRBJ2-1; 7 nucleotides line up with TRBD1. Trimming took 4 bases from V and 2 from J; bases not matched to a gene: 5. The CDR3 spans 15 residues. Germline assignment: CDR1 PRHDT and CDR2 FYEKMQ (reference sequence). The CDR3 DNA reads as TGTGCCAGCAGCTACCGGGACAGAGCCTACAATGAGCAGTTCTTC. Translating gives CASSYRDRAYNEQFF. The entire variable domain, with the rest obtained from reference TRBV13 and TRBJ2-1, is as follows: AAGVIQSPRHLIKEKRETATLKCYPIPRHDTVYWYQQGPGQDPQFLISFYEKMQSDKGSIPDRFSAQQFSDYHSELNMSSLELGDSALYFCASSYRDRAYNEQFFGPGTRLTVL.

The rearrangement joins TRBV6-7 to TRBJ1-1; D remains ambiguous. TRBV6-7 is an ORF; its function is uncertain. The V gene lost 4 bases and the J gene lost 0 bases, with 9 bases spanning the gap. This CDR3 has 14 residues. The CDR3 DNA is TGTGCCAGCAGTTCTTCACCCTTGAACACTGAAGCTTTCTTT. It codes for CASSSSPLNTEAFF.

As DNA, the CDR3 is TGTGCCTGGAGTGGGGACAGGGCGGGCACCGGGGAGCTGTTTTTT. Translating gives CAWSGDRAGTGELFF. The gene calls are TRBV30 and TRBJ2-2, with 9 bases identical to TRBD1. Germline lookup yields CDR1 GTSNPN and CDR2 SVGIG (reference sequence). V trimming: 1 base; J trimming: 4 bases; junction bases outside the gene matches: 4. The CDR3 is 15 amino acids.

The chain couples TRBV9 to TRBJ1-5; TRBD1 matches 8 bases. CDR1 SGDLS and CDR2 YYNGEE come from the germline V gene. The CDR3 length is 16 residues. J was trimmed by 14 bases and V by 0 bases; bases with no gene match: 16. CDR3 amino acids: CASSVELGRTGRSEHF. The CDR3 DNA reads as TGTGCCAGCAGCGTAGAGTTAGGGCGGACAGGGCGGTCTGAGCATTTT.

The chain combines TRBV15 with TRBJ2-1; D ambiguous. The V and J ends lost 3 bases and 5 bases respectively, with 14 bases between them. Germline V gene sequence: CDR1 LNHNV, CDR2 YYDKDF (reference sequence). There are 15 residues in the CDR3. Written as DNA, the CDR3 is TGTGCCACCAGCAGGCCGGGCCGAACACACAATGAGCAGTTCTTC. Its translation: CATSRPGRTHNEQFF.

This chain joins TRBV24-1 and TRBJ2-2; D might be TRBD2 (6 bases). The CDR3 contains 16 residues. Trimming stripped 2 bases from V and 0 bases from J, with 9 bases between. The germline V gene encodes CDR1 KGHDR and CDR2 SFDVKD. The CDR3 DNA reads TGTGCCACCAGTGATTCGGGGGAGGCGAACACCGGGGAGCTGTTTTTT. Translation: CATSDSGEANTGELFF.

The genes are TRBV14 and TRBJ2-1; the D is unclear. V dropped 0 bases and J dropped 3 bases, with 3 bases sitting between them. Germline V gene sequence: CDR1 SGHDN, CDR2 FVKESK. The CDR3 spans 13 residues. CDR3 residues: CASSQDVYNEQFF. Written as DNA, the CDR3 is TGTGCCAGCAGCCAAGACGTCTACAATGAGCAGTTCTTC. Combining the CDR3 with reference TRBV14 and TRBJ2-1 gives the whole variable domain EAGVTQFPSHSVIEKGQTVTLRCDPISGHDNLYWYRRVMGKEIKFLLHFVKESKQDESGMPNNRFLAERTGGTYSTLKVQPAELEDSGVYFCASSQDVYNEQFFGPGTRLTVL.

The chain couples TRBV7-2 to TRBJ2-7; TRBD2 matches 7 bases. V lost 5 bases and J lost 1; bases outside the gene matches: 8. Germline values: CDR1 SGHTA, CDR2 FQGNSA. The CDR3 is made up of 15 amino acids. The CDR3 DNA is TGTGCCAGCAGCCTTGTGGGGGGGGGATCCTACGAGCAGTACTTC. Its translation is CASSLVGGGSYEQYF.

This clone was recorded once. CDR3 region: CASSFRRGGGFETQYF. CDR3 DNA sequence: TGTGCCAGCAGCTTTAGGAGAGGGGGCGGTTTCGAGACCCAGTACTTC. V is TRBV7-9 and J is TRBJ2-5; 7 positions agree with TRBD1. This CDR3 has 16 residues. V lost 3 bases to trimming and J lost 5 bases; unmatched junction nucleotides: 12. Germline CDR1 reads SEHNR; CDR2 reads FQNEAQ (reference sequence).

The chain carries TRBV13 and TRBJ1-5, with D possibly TRBD1 on 6 matching bases. Germline CDR1 PRHDT, CDR2 FYEKMQ (reference sequence). The CDR3 length is 16 residues. Trimming cost V 2 bases and J 3 bases, with 14 bases left between them. CDR3 in amino acids: CASSLSMDRVNQPQHF. The DNA for the CDR3 is TGTGCCAGCAGCTTATCGATGGACAGAGTCAATCAGCCCCAGCATTTT.

The chain uses TRBV9 and TRBJ2-5, with 12 bases matching TRBD2. V was clipped by 0 bases and J by 5 bases; unmatched bases: 2. Germline V gives CDR1 SGDLS, CDR2 YYNGEE. The CDR3 has 15 amino acids. CDR3 bases: TGTGCCAGCAGCGTAGGACTAGCGGGGGAGGAGACCCAGTACTTC. The encoded protein is CASSVGLAGEETQYF.

This chain links TRBV9 with TRBJ1-4, with 10 bases matching TRBD1. The V segment lost 6 bases and the J segment 0 bases; nucleotides outside the gene matches: 11. The CDR3 consists of 18 residues. Germline loops: CDR1 SGDLS, CDR2 YYNGEE. CDR3 sequence: CASTSGQGFPSTNEKLFF. The CDR3 bases are TGTGCCAGCACCTCGGGACAGGGGTTCCCGTCAACTAATGAAAAACTGTTTTTT.

A single count supports this clone. The CDR3 nucleotides are TGTGCCAGCACCAGGGGGACCTGGCGGCAAGAGACCCAGTACTTC. Protein product: CASTRGTWRQETQYF. The rearrangement uses TRBV7-2 and TRBJ2-5, with 7 bases identical to TRBD1. The CDR3 contains 15 residues. Germline values: CDR1 SGHTA, CDR2 FQGNSA. V lost 7 bases and J lost 2; bases outside the gene matches: 10.

This sequence joins TRBV27 and TRBJ1-6; possibly TRBD1 for D (6 bases). With 3 bases removed from V and 7 bases from J, the gap between germline ends came to 16 bases. This CDR3 has 16 residues. The germline gives CDR1 MNHEY, CDR2 SMNVEV (reference sequence). The CDR3 region has the DNA TGTGCCAGCAGTTTCCGGAGGGACATGTTAAATTCACCCCTCCACTTT. Its protein product is CASSFRRDMLNSPLHF.

The chain uses TRBV7-9 and TRBJ2-1, with D unresolved. This CDR3 comprises 14 residues. V was cut by 4 bases and J by 7 bases, with 14 bases left in between. Germline lookup yields CDR1 SEHNR and CDR2 FQNEAQ (reference sequence). CDR3 region: CASSSFESSNEQFF. DNA of the CDR3: TGTGCCAGCAGCTCGTTCGAGTCCTCGAATGAGCAGTTCTTC.

This clone occurred a few times. The V call is TRBV6-5, the J call TRBJ2-7; 13 positions agree with TRBD2. The CDR3 has 16 amino acids. V lost 0 bases, J lost 7 bases, and 6 bases stayed unmatched. CDR1 and CDR2 (germline): MNHEY, SVGAGI. CDR3 bases: TGTGCCAGCAGTTACTCGATGTGGACTAGCGGGGGAGAGCAGTACTTC. This gives the protein CASSYSMWTSGGEQYF.

The chain's CDR3 is CASSLGTSGGQETQYF. CDR3 DNA: TGCGCCAGCAGCTTGGGGACTAGCGGAGGACAAGAGACCCAGTACTTC. The chain uses TRBV5-1 and TRBJ2-5, with 10 bases that match TRBD2. The V gene's germline CDR1 is SGHRS and CDR2 YFSETQ. The CDR3 spans 16 residues. V lost 0 bases and J lost 2; bases outside the gene matches: 4.